The 8 T cell receptor beta chains below all came from one sample that was sequenced in a study of OX40 agonist ivuxolimab in advanced cancers. Using immunoSEQ multiplex PCR, the repertoire was profiled, and TCRdb retains in-frame clones only, with some absent. The sample lists about 23,000 clones; 83% were seen once. This specimen was CD4+ or CD8+ T cells sorted from blood, taken in a trial of the OX40 agonist ivuxolimab. Receptors were obtained from an adult with an advanced solid tumor such as melanoma, head and neck, liver or kidney cancer.

This clone was seen just once. This chain joins TRBV7-2 and TRBJ2-3, with 11 bases lining up with TRBD2. Germline trimming cut 3 bases from V and 4 bases from J; bases unmatched to any gene: 6. The germline gives CDR1 SGHTA, CDR2 FQGNSA. CDR3 size: 16 residues. The CDR3 is CASSFRLAGLPDTQYF. CDR3 sequence (DNA): TGTGCCAGCAGCTTTCGACTAGCGGGGTTACCAGATACGCAGTATTTT.

The chain employs TRBV5-5 and TRBJ1-2; no firm D call. CDR1 is SGHKS and CDR2 is YYEKEE in the germline V gene (reference sequence). CDR3 length equals 15 residues. The V and J ends lost 4 bases and 4 bases respectively, with 17 bases between them. The CDR3 sequence: CASSARLNSIYGYTF. DNA of the CDR3: TGTGCCAGCAGCGCGAGACTAAACAGTATCTATGGCTACACCTTC.

This clone appeared once. The rearrangement uses TRBV19 and TRBJ2-7, with 7 bases that match TRBD1. This CDR3 region has 13 residues. In germline, CDR1 is LNHDA, CDR2 SQIVND (reference sequence). V dropped 4 bases and J dropped 4; count of bases not matched to a gene: 4. The CDR3 is CASSKGARYEQYF. The CDR3 bases are TGTGCCAGTAGTAAGGGGGCGCGGTACGAGCAGTACTTC.

On this clone: This may be a read error: a much more frequent sequence differs by one nucleotide. The CDR3: CASSEGARLALNTEAFF. The CDR3 DNA sequence: TGTGCCAGCAGCGAAGGGGCTCGCCTGGCCCTGAACACTGAAGCTTTCTTT. The chain couples TRBV9 to TRBJ1-1, with TRBD1 as a possible D gene (5 bases). Trimming removed 3 bases at V and 0 bases at J, with 18 bases between. Germline CDR1 reads SGDLS; CDR2 reads YYNGEE. The CDR3 sequence is 17 residues long.

This clone was detected only once. This chain uses TRBV4-1 with TRBJ1-5, with D unclear. The CDR3 loop spans 15 amino acids. The germline V gene has CDR1 MGHRA and CDR2 YSYEKL. Trimming left V 1 base short and J 4 bases short, with 11 bases between. CDR3: CASSQANVGNQPQHF. The CDR3 DNA sequence: TGCGCCAGCAGCCAAGCTAATGTAGGAAATCAGCCCCAGCATTTT.

The chain uses TRBV7-2 and TRBJ1-4; D perhaps matches TRBD1 (6 bases). The CDR3 has 15 amino acids. Per germline, CDR1 SGHTA and CDR2 FQGNSA. Trimming cost V 6 bases and J 3 bases, with 14 bases left between them. CDR3 sequence: CASRLNRAPNEKLFF. The CDR3 DNA is TGTGCCAGCAGACTCAACAGGGCCCCTAATGAAAAACTGTTTTTT.

The J gene is TRBJ1-2, the V gene TRBV7-8; D gene uncertain. CDR3 length equals 14 residues. In germline, CDR1 is SGHVS, CDR2 FQNEAQ. V lost 1 base to trimming and J lost 4 bases, with 10 bases between them. Here the CDR3 reads CASSLGVSPYGYTF. CDR3 sequence (DNA): TGTGCCAGCAGCTTAGGAGTCAGCCCCTATGGCTACACCTTC. The entire variable domain, with the rest obtained from reference TRBV7-8 and TRBJ1-2, is as follows: GAGVSQSPRYKVAKRGQDVALRCDPISGHVSLFWYQQALGQGPEFLTYFQNEAQLDKSGLPSDRFFAERPEGSVSTLKIQRTQQEDSAVYLCASSLGVSPYGYTFGSGTRLTVV.

This chain uses TRBV6-1 with TRBJ2-2, with unresolved D. Deletions cut 4 bases from V and 0 bases from J, with 6 bases between. The length of the CDR3 is 14 residues. CDR1 is MNHNS, CDR2 SASEGT, per germline. CDR3 nucleotide sequence: TGTGCCAGCAGTGGGGTTTCGAACACCGGGGAGCTGTTTTTT. It translates to CASSGVSNTGELFF.